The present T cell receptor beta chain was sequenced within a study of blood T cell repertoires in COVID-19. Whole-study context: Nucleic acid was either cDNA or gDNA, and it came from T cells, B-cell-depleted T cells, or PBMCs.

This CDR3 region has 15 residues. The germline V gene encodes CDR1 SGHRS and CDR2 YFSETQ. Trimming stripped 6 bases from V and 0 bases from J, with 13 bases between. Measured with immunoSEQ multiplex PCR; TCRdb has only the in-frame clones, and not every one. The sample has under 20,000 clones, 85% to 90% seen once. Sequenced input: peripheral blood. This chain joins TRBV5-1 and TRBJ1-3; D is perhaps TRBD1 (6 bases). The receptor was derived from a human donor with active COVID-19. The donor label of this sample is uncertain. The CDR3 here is CASTRDTYSGNTIYF. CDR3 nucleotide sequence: TGCGCCAGCACACGGGACACCTACTCTGGAAACACCATATATTTT.